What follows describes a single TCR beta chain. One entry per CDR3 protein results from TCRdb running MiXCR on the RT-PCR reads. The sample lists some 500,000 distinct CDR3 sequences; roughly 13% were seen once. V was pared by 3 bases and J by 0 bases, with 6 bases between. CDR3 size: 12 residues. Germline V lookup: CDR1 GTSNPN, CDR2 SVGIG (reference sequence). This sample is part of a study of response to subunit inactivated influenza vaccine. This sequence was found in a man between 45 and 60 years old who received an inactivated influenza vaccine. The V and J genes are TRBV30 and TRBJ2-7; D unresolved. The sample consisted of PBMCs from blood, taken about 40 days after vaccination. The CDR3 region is CAWRGASYEQYF. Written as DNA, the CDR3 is TGTGCCTGGAGGGGCGCCTCCTACGAGCAGTACTTC.